Shown below are 30 T cell receptor beta chains from a single sample sequenced in a study of T cells in Graves' hyperthyroidism and ophthalmopathy. The CDR3 regions of TCR beta were amplified from RNA transcripts. HTBI primers were employed in a first-round RT-PCR of the TCR CDR3. Each CDR3 protein gets one entry after TCRdb re-called the multiplex PCR reads with MiXCR. The repertoire holds about 100,000 distinct CDR3 sequences, about a sixth seen once, with 42% in the top ten. The material sequenced was blood. These receptors were collected from a woman aged 45-60 years with Graves' hyperthyroidism.

This clonotype was observed many times. The chain joins TRBV20-1 to TRBJ2-7, with 9 bases matching TRBD2. V lost 5 bases to trimming and J lost 2 bases; unmatched junction nucleotides: 10. Germline V lookup: CDR1 DFQATT, CDR2 SNEGSKA (reference sequence). The CDR3 has 15 amino acids. The CDR3 protein is CSALPLRLAAYEQYV. CDR3 coding DNA: TGCAGTGCTCTTCCCTTGAGACTAGCGGCCTACGAGCAGTACGTC.

The sample holds many counts of this clonotype. The CDR3 loop reads CASSLLTGTANTGELFF. The CDR3 nucleotides are TGTGCCAGCAGTTTATTAACCGGGACAGCGAACACCGGGGAGCTGTTTTTT. V usage is TRBV28 and J usage is TRBJ2-2, with 7 bases lining up with TRBD1. The germline CDR1 and CDR2 sequences are MDHEN and SYDVKM. The CDR3 covers 17 residues. After removal of 1 base from V and 0 bases from J, the junction contained 5 bases not matched to a gene.

This clonotype was counted ten times or more. The V gene is TRBV20-1, the J gene TRBJ2-5; possibly TRBD1 for D (7 bases). The V and J ends lost 3 bases and 2 bases respectively, with 25 bases between them. This CDR3 contains 18 residues. Germline CDR1 reads DFQATT; CDR2 reads SNEGSKA (reference sequence). Here the CDR3 DNA reads TGCAGTGCTAGTAGTTGGGGGAGGAGGGGGCGAGGACAAGAGACCCAGTACTTC. Translating gives CSASSWGRRGRGQETQYF.

This clonotype was detected many times. The chain has TRBV25-1 and TRBJ1-1; TRBD1 might be the D (5 bases). CDR3 length equals 16 residues. Per germline, CDR1 MGHDK and CDR2 SYGVNS. The V end was cut by 4 bases, the J end by 2 bases, with 17 bases between. CDR3 DNA sequence: TGTGCCAGCAGTGGGGGACTAGTTATAGGCAACACTGAAGCTTTCTTT. It specifies CASSGGLVIGNTEAFF.

The sample holds many counts of this clonotype. This chain joins TRBV30 and TRBJ2-1; 10 bases are a match to TRBD1. CDR3 size: 14 residues. J lost 5 bases, V lost 2 bases, and 3 bases had no gene match. Germline V lookup: CDR1 GTSNPN, CDR2 SVGIG (reference sequence). The CDR3 DNA is TGTGCCTGGAGTTCCGGGACAGGGGACAATGAGCAGTTCTTC. The encoded protein is CAWSSGTGDNEQFF.

V and J are TRBV27 and TRBJ1-2, with 8 bases aligning to TRBD1. CDR1 and CDR2 from the germline V gene are MNHEY and SMNVEV (reference sequence). This CDR3 region has 16 residues. Trimming at V came to 5 bases and at J to 4 bases, leaving 12 bases not matched to a gene. CDR3 loop: CASSPRGQAGFYGYTF. The CDR3 DNA reads TGTGCCAGCAGTCCCCGGGGACAGGCGGGTTTCTATGGCTACACCTTC.

This clonotype was counted many times. The J gene is TRBJ2-1, the V gene TRBV4-1; 9 bases are shared with TRBD1. Germline V CDR1 and CDR2: MGHRA, YSYEKL. Germline trimming cut 0 bases from V and 10 bases from J; bases unmatched to any gene: 10. The CDR3 covers 16 residues. This chain's CDR3 is CASSQEPGQGLREQFF. The CDR3 bases are TGCGCCAGCAGCCAAGAACCGGGACAGGGTCTTAGGGAGCAGTTCTTC.

In this sample, this clonotype turned up many times. The chain carries TRBV3-1 and TRBJ2-5; D is possibly TRBD2 (6 bases). V was pared by 3 bases and J by 2 bases, with 22 bases between. The CDR3 has 18 residues. Germline assignment: CDR1 LGHDT and CDR2 YNNKEL (reference sequence). The CDR3 DNA follows: TGTGCCAGCAGCCAGGACGTGGCGAGCGGGTGGGGACAAGAGACCCAGTACTTC. This sequence encodes CASSQDVASGWGQETQYF.

This clonotype has a count of ten or more. This chain links TRBV2 with TRBJ1-6; D is unclear. Germline V gives CDR1 SNHLY, CDR2 FYNNEI. The germline V and J ends were trimmed by 7 bases and 10 bases, with 17 bases remaining between them. This CDR3 has 14 residues. The CDR3 sequence is CASTGWDHRSPLHF. The CDR3 nucleotides are TGTGCCAGCACCGGATGGGATCATCGGTCACCCCTCCACTTT.

This clonotype showed up just a few times. This may be a read error, as it is one base from a much larger clone. This CDR3 fails to terminate in the conserved phenylalanine or tryptophan, so it likely reflects a read error. This chain links TRBV12-3 or TRBV12-4 with TRBJ1-4, with D possibly TRBD1 on 6 matching bases. Between the trimmed V and J ends, which lost 5 bases and 6 bases, there was a span of 10 bases. The CDR3 extends over 13 amino acids. The CDR3 reads CASSNREDEKLFL. CDR3 DNA: TGTGCCAGCAGTAACAGGGAAGATGAAAAACTGTTTCTT.

Many counts were recorded for this clonotype. CDR3 amino acids: CSARDVQVIPEISDEQYF. The CDR3 DNA sequence: TGCAGTGCTAGAGACGTACAGGTAATCCCTGAGATTAGCGACGAGCAGTACTTC. The V gene is TRBV20-1, the J gene TRBJ2-7; the D call may be TRBD1 or TRBD2 (5 bases each). CDR1 DFQATT and CDR2 SNEGSKA come from the germline V gene (reference sequence). The V and J ends lost 0 bases and 5 bases respectively, with 26 bases between them. This CDR3 has 18 amino acids.

Turning to this clonotype: A much larger clone is a single base away; this may be a read error. CDR3 nucleotides: TGTGCCAGTACCCGGGCACCCAGGACGGGCTCTGGAAACACCATGTATTTT. It encodes CASTRAPRTGSGNTMYF. V is TRBV19 and J is TRBJ1-3, with D unresolved. The CDR3 consists of 17 residues. Germline assignment: CDR1 LNHDA and CDR2 SQIVND (reference sequence).

This clonotype was seen ten or more times. The rearrangement uses TRBV6-1 and TRBJ2-3; no clear D gene. V gave up 7 bases and J gave up 0 bases, with 11 bases separating them. Looked up from germline, CDR1 is MNHNS and CDR2 is SASEGT. This CDR3 has 14 amino acids. CDR3 sequence: CASKVGLSTDTQYF. The CDR3 coding sequence is TGTGCCAGCAAAGTCGGCCTAAGCACAGATACGCAGTATTTT.

At least ten counts were recorded for this clonotype. The chain links TRBV3-1 to TRBJ2-5, with a weak D call TRBD2 (5 bases). Per germline, CDR1 LGHDT and CDR2 YNNKEL (reference sequence). The V gene lost 6 bases and the J gene lost 1 base, with 18 bases spanning the gap. The CDR3 consists of 16 residues. CDR3 nucleotides: TGTGCCAGCAGTCAGAGACCCCCGGGGTTCCAAGAGACCCAGTACTTC. Translation: CASSQRPPGFQETQYF.

This clonotype was seen a few times. The V call is TRBV3-1, the J call TRBJ2-3; D tentatively reads TRBD1 or TRBD2 (5 bases each). The V gene lost 9 bases and the J gene lost 2 bases, with 15 bases spanning the gap. CDR3 length equals 14 residues. Germline V gene sequence: CDR1 LGHDT, CDR2 YNNKEL (reference sequence). CDR3 sequence reads: CASLARGATDTQYF. The CDR3 DNA follows: TGTGCCAGTCTGGCGAGGGGCGCCACAGATACGCAGTATTTT.

This clonotype appeared many times. V gene TRBV7-9 combines with J gene TRBJ1-6; no reliable D call. Trimming took 5 bases from V and 7 from J, leaving 9 bases between them. Germline lookup yields CDR1 SEHNR and CDR2 FQNEAQ (reference sequence). This CDR3 is built from 13 residues. CDR3 loop: CASSPAPNSPLHF. The DNA for the CDR3 is TGTGCCAGCAGCCCAGCGCCCAATTCACCCCTCCACTTT.

This clonotype was seen at least ten times. The V call is TRBV28, the J call TRBJ1-6; D unclear. The CDR3 contains 14 residues. Germline lookup yields CDR1 MDHEN and CDR2 SYDVKM. The ends were cut back, 3 bases at V and 5 bases at J, with 8 bases in the middle. The DNA for the CDR3 is TGTGCCAGCAGTTTCACAGAGAATAATTCACCCCTCCACTTT. Protein product: CASSFTENNSPLHF.

This clonotype was observed many times. J is TRBJ1-5 and V is TRBV10-2; D is ambiguous. Germline-derived CDR1 and CDR2 are WSHSY and SAAADI. This CDR3 spans 14 amino acids. V was trimmed by 3 bases and J by 0 bases, leaving 6 bases between them. CDR3 DNA: TGCGCCAGCAGTGATTCCGATAGCAATCAGCCCCAGCATTTT. Its protein is CASSDSDSNQPQHF.

This clonotype was picked up many times. The chain recombines TRBV5-1 with TRBJ2-6; no definite D call. This CDR3 contains 17 residues. V gave up 2 bases and J gave up 0 bases, with 12 bases separating them. Germline V lookup: CDR1 SGHRS, CDR2 YFSETQ. The CDR3 DNA sequence: TGCGCCAGCAGCTTCCCAGGCGTCCCCTCTGGGGCCAACGTCCTGACTTTC. Translation: CASSFPGVPSGANVLTF.

This clonotype was observed at least ten times. The chain joins TRBV27 to TRBJ2-1; D perhaps matches TRBD2 (6 bases). The germline CDR1 and CDR2 sequences are MNHEY and SMNVEV (reference sequence). The CDR3 covers 15 residues. V dropped 6 bases and J dropped 0 bases, with 12 bases sitting between them. CDR3 sequence: CASRPRTTSYNEQFF. CDR3 nucleotides: TGTGCCAGCAGGCCTAGGACTACCTCCTACAATGAGCAGTTCTTC.

This clonotype was found many times. The genes are TRBV6-2 or TRBV6-3 and TRBJ2-3; D uncertain. Germline CDR1 reads MNHEY; CDR2 reads SVGEGT. Trimming took 5 bases from V and 5 from J, leaving 17 bases between them. The CDR3 is 15 amino acids. CDR3 protein: CASSPRQNAGDTQYF. Written as DNA, the CDR3 is TGTGCCAGCAGTCCACGCCAAAACGCTGGAGATACGCAGTATTTT.

This clonotype was detected ten times or more. The chain links TRBV18 to TRBJ2-2, with no clear D. The CDR3 runs 14 residues. Germline V gene lookup returns CDR1 KGHSH and CDR2 LQKENI. The germline V and J ends were trimmed by 6 bases and 3 bases, with 11 bases remaining between them. CDR3 in amino acids: CASSPDLDTGELFF. The CDR3 DNA is TGTGCCAGCTCGCCCGACCTTGACACCGGGGAGCTGTTTTTT.

This clonotype is a singleton in its sample. Possible read error: a much larger clone is one base away. This chain joins TRBV6-5 and TRBJ2-1; 8 nucleotides align to TRBD2. The CDR3 runs to 16 residues. Germline lookup yields CDR1 MNHEY and CDR2 SVGAGI. The CDR3 protein is CASSSRLATNYNGQFF. The CDR3 region has the DNA TGTGCCAGCAGTTCCAGACTAGCGACGAACTACAATGGGCAGTTCTTC.

J is TRBJ2-1 and V is TRBV2, with TRBD2 matching 11 bases. The CDR3 runs 15 residues. V shed 6 bases, J shed 7 bases, and the junction held 8 bases outside the gene matches. CDR1 and CDR2 (germline): SNHLY, FYNNEI. CDR3 region: CASSRSGGAWNEQFF. CDR3 nucleotide sequence: TGTGCCAGCAGCCGTAGCGGGGGGGCTTGGAATGAGCAGTTCTTC.

For this clonotype: A much larger clone differs from this one at a single base, so this may be a read error. The V call is TRBV29-1, the J call TRBJ2-7; possibly TRBD2 for D (5 bases). The CDR3 sequence is 9 residues long. Trimming cost V 5 bases and J 9 bases, with 8 bases left between them. The germline V gene encodes CDR1 SQVTM and CDR2 ANQGSEA. The CDR3 DNA reads TGCAGCGTTTCTGAGGGGCAGTACTTC. It codes for CSVSEGQYF.

This clonotype was counted at least ten times. The J gene is TRBJ2-1, the V gene TRBV6-6; TRBD2 matches 8 bases. The CDR3 consists of 15 residues. Germline CDR1 reads MNHNY; CDR2 reads SVGAGI (reference sequence). V dropped 1 base and J dropped 3; count of bases not matched to a gene: 2. The CDR3 sequence: CASSYLGLGYNEQFF. In nucleotides, the CDR3 is TGTGCCAGCAGTTACTTGGGACTAGGCTACAATGAGCAGTTCTTC.

J is TRBJ2-5 and V is TRBV11-2; 7 positions match TRBD1. V shed 1 base and J 5 bases; nucleotides not matched to a gene: 10. This CDR3 contains 16 residues. Germline CDR1 and CDR2: SGHAT and FQNNGV. CDR3 amino acids: CASSLGGTASRETQYF. DNA of the CDR3: TGTGCCAGCAGCTTAGGGGGGACAGCCTCTCGGGAGACCCAGTACTTC.

This clonotype occurred many times. The genes are TRBV7-9 and TRBJ2-1, with D possibly being TRBD1 (6 bases). V lost 2 bases and J lost 8, with 10 bases in between. Germline-derived CDR1 and CDR2 are SEHNR and FQNEAQ (reference sequence). CDR3 length equals 13 residues. CDR3 nucleotides: TGTGCCAGCAGCTTATTACAGGGCGATGAGCAGTTCTTC. Residues: CASSLLQGDEQFF.

This clonotype came up a few times. The chain uses TRBV20-1 and TRBJ2-3; 8 positions match TRBD1. CDR1 and CDR2 from the germline V gene are DFQATT and SNEGSKA (reference sequence). Trimming cost V 0 bases and J 2 bases; bases outside gene matches: 10. The CDR3 has 17 amino acids. The CDR3 loop reads CSARDARDRSFTDTQYF. CDR3 DNA sequence: TGCAGTGCTAGAGATGCCCGGGACAGGAGTTTCACAGATACGCAGTATTTT.

This clonotype was picked up many times. The rearrangement links TRBV18 to TRBJ2-7; no reliable D call. Germline V CDR1 and CDR2: KGHSH, LQKENI. This CDR3 has 16 residues. The ends were cut back, 3 bases at V and 4 bases at J, with 19 bases in the middle. CDR3 DNA: TGTGCCAGCTCACCGAGTCAGGCAGGCGTTGGGTACGAGCAGTACTTC. This sequence encodes CASSPSQAGVGYEQYF.